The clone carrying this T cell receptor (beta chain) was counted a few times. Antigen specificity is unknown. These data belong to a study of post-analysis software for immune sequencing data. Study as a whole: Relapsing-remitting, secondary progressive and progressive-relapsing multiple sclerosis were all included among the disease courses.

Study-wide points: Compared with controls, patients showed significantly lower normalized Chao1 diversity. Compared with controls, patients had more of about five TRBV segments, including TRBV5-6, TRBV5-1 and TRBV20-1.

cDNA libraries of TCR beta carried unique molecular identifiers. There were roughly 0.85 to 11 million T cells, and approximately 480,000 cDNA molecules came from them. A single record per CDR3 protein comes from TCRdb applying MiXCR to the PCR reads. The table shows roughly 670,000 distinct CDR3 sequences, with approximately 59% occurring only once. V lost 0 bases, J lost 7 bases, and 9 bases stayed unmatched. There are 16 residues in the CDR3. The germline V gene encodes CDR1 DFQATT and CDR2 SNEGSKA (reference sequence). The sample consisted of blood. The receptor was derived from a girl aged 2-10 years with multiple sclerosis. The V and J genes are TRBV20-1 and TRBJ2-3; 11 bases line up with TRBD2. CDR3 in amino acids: CSARDPASGGPYTQYF. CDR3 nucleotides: TGCAGTGCTAGAGATCCCGCTAGCGGGGGGCCTTATACGCAGTATTTT.